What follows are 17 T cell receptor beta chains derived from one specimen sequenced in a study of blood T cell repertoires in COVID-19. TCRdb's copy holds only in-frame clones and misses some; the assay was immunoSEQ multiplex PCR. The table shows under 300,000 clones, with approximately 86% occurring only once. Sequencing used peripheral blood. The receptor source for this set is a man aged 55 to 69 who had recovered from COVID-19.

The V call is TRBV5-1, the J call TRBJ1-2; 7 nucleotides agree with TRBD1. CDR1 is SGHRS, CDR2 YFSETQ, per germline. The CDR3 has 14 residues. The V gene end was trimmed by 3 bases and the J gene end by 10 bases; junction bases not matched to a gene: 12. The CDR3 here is CASSSDGTEYYYTF. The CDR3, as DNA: TGCGCCAGCAGCTCCGACGGGACAGAATACTACTACACCTTC.

In DNA, the CDR3 is TGCGCCAGCAGCTTGGCAGGGGGTGGGGGAATTAATTCACCCCTCCACTTT. It specifies CASSLAGGGGINSPLHF. The chain combines TRBV5-1 with TRBJ1-6; 7 bases are a match to TRBD1. The trim removed 0 bases at V and 6 bases at J, leaving 9 bases unmatched. The CDR3 totals 17 residues. The germline V gene encodes CDR1 SGHRS and CDR2 YFSETQ.

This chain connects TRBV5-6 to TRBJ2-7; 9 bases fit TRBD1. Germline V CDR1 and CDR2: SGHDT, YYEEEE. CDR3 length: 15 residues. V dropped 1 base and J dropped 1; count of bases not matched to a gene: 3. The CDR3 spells CASSLKGQGSYEQYF. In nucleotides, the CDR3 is TGTGCCAGCAGCTTGAAGGGACAGGGTTCCTACGAGCAGTACTTC.

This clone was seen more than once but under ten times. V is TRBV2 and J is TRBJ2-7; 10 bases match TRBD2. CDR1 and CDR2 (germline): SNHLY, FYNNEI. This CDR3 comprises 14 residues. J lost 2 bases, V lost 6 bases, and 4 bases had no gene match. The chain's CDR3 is CASRETSGPYEQYF. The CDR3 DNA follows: TGTGCCAGCAGGGAGACTAGCGGGCCCTACGAGCAGTACTTC. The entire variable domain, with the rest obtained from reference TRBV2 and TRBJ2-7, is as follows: EPEVTQTPSHQVTQMGQEVILRCVPISNHLYFYWYRQILGQKVEFLVSFYNNEISEKSEIFDDQFSVERPDGSNFTLKIRSTKLEDSAMYFCASRETSGPYEQYFGPGTRLTVT.

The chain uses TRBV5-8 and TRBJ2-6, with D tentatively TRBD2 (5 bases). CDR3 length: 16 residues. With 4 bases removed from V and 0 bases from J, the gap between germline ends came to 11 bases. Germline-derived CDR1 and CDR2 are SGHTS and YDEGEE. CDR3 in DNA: TGTGCCAGCAGCCCCACTAGAAACTCTGGGGCCAACGTCCTGACTTTC. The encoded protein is CASSPTRNSGANVLTF.

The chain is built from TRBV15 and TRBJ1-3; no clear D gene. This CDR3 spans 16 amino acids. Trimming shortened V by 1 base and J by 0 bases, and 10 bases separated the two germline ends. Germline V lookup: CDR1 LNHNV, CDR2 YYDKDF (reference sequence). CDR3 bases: TGTGCCACCAGCAGAGGTCAGGCCTCCTCTGGAAACACCATATATTTT. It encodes CATSRGQASSGNTIYF.

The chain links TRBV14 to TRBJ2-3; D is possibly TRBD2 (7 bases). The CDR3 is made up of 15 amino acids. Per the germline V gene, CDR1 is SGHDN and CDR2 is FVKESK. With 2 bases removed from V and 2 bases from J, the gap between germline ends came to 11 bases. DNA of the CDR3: TGTGCCAGCAGCCAAAGAGGGGGGGCCACAGATACGCAGTATTTT. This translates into CASSQRGGATDTQYF.

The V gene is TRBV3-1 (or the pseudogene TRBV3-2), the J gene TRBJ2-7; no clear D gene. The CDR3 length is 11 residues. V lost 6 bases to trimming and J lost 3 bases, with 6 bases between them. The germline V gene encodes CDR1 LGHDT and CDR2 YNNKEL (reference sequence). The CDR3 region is CASSHSYEQYF. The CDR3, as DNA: TGTGCCAGCAGTCACAGCTACGAGCAGTACTTC.

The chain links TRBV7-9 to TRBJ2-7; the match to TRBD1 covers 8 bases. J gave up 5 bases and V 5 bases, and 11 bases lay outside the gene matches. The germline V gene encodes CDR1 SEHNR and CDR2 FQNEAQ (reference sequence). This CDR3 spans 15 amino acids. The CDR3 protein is CASSTGPDRGNEQYV. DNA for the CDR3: TGTGCCAGCAGCACCGGGCCCGACAGGGGAAACGAGCAGTACGTC.

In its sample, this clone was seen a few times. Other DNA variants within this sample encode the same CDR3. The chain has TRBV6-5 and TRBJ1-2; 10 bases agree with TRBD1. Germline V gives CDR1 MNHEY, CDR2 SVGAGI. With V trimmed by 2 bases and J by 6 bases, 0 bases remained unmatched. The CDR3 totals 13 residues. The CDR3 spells CASSYGQGDGYTF. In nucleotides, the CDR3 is TGTGCCAGCAGTTACGGACAGGGGGATGGCTACACCTTC.

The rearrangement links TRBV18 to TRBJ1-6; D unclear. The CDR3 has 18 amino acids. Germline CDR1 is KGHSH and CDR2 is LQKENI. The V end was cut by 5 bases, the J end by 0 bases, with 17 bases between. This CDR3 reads CASSNTRVGSSYNSPLHF. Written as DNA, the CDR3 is TGTGCCAGCTCAAACACGCGGGTGGGGAGCTCCTATAATTCACCCCTCCACTTT.

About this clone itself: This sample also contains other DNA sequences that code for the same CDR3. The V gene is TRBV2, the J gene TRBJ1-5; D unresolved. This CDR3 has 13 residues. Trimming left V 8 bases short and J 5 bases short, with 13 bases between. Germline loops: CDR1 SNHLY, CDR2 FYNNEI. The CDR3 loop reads CASGEGRYQPQHF. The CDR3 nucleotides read TGTGCCAGCGGAGAGGGCCGATATCAGCCCCAGCATTTT.

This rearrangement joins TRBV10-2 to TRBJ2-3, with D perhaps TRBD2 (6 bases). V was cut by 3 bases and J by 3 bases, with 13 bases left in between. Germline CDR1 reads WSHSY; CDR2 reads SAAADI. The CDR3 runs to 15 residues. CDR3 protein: CASSDPGGRTDTQYF. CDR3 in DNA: TGCGCCAGCAGTGATCCCGGGGGACGGACAGATACGCAGTATTTT.

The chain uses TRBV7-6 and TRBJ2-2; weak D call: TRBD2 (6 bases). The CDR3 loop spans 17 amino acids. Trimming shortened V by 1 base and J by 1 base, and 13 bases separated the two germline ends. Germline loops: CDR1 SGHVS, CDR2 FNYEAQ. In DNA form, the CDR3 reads TGTGCCAGCAGCTTAGTTGATGGGACTGGGAACACCGGGGAGCTGTTTTTT. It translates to CASSLVDGTGNTGELFF.

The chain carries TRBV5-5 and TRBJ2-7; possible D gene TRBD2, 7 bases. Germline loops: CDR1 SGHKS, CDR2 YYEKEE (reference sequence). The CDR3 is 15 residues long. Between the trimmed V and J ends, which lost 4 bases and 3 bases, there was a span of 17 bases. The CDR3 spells CASSRGAEKIYEQYV. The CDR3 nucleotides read TGTGCCAGCAGCCGGGGGGCAGAGAAGATCTACGAGCAGTACGTC.

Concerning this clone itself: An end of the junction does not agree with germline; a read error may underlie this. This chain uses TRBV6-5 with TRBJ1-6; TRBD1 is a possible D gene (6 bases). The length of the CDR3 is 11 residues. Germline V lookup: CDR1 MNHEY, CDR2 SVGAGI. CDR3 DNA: TGTGCCAGCAGTACAGGGTCTTTACATCATTTT. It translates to CASSTGSLHHF.

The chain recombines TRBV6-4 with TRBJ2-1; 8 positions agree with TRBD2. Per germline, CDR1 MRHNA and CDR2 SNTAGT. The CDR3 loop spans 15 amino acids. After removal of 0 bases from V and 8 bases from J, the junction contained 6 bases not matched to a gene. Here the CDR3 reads CASSDSTGGPYEQFF. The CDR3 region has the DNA TGTGCCAGCAGTGACTCGACGGGGGGGCCCTATGAGCAGTTCTTC.